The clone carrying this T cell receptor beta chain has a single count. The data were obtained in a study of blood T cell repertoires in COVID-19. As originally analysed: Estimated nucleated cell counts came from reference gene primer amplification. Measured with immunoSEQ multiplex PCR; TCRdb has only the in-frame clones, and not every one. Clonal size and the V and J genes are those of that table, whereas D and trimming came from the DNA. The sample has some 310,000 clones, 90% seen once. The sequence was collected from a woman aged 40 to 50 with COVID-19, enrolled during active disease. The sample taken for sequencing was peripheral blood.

This chain's CDR3 is CASTQKEGPYGYTF. CDR3 nucleotide sequence: TGTGCCAGTACCCAAAAGGAGGGACCGTATGGCTACACCTTC. The gene calls are TRBV19 and TRBJ1-2; D may be TRBD1 (5 bases). Germline CDR1 reads LNHDA; CDR2 reads SQIVND (reference sequence). Trimming cost V 7 bases and J 5 bases, with 17 bases left between them. The CDR3 runs to 14 residues. Full variable domain (missing parts from reference TRBV19 and TRBJ1-2): DGGITQSPKYLFRKEGQNVTLSCEQNLNHDAMYWYRQDPGQGLRLIYYSQIVNDFQKGDIAEGYSVSREKKESFPLTVTSAQKNPTAFYLCASTQKEGPYGYTFGSGTRLTVV.